This T cell receptor beta chain came from a study of PD-L1 blockade in urothelial cancer. Study context: Patients commenced intravenous atezolizumab, 1,200 mg every 3 weeks, around 2014. Once treatment had started, blood was analyzed at 3 weeks (second dose) and again at 6 weeks. The study's findings and limits: Patients who had durable benefit saw their tumor-associated blood clones expand more at 3 weeks.

About this clone itself: The antigen is unknown.

The investigators introduced synthetic TCR analog templates into each PCR as spikes. Produced via immunoSEQ multiplex PCR; TCRdb's table is partial and in-frame only. The sample lists almost 50,000 clones, roughly four fifths seen once, with 2.5% to 3.5% in the top ten. The CDR3 contains 16 residues. Per germline, CDR1 SGHDN and CDR2 FVKESK. Between the trimmed V and J ends, which lost 0 bases and 4 bases, there was a span of 15 bases. Indicated time point: pretreatment peripheral blood. The source material was PBMCs, sampled around atezolizumab (anti-PD-L1) treatment. The chain recombines TRBV14 with TRBJ2-5; D unclear. The sequence came from a man between 70 and 80 years old with urothelial cancer. This chain's CDR3 is CASSQEVTHLRETQYF. CDR3 bases: TGTGCCAGCAGCCAAGAAGTCACCCACTTAAGAGAGACCCAGTACTTC.